Described below is a single T cell receptor (beta chain) sequence and its context. Its antigen is currently not known. No much larger clone exists at a distance of one base, and base qualities are not known. The receptor library was made with RACE. The sample was run on a NextSeq 500. During library preparation, unique molecular identifiers were attached to individual cDNA molecules so that TCRs could be counted quantitatively and reproducibly. Each blood RNA sample was used to sequence both TCR alpha and TCR beta chains. Per the source publication's procedure: Samples had a median of approximately 96,000 TCRs, with a range from 23,224 to 690,600. V, J and CDR3 annotation of the TCR reads was carried out using the Decombinator software suite. To make PS versus PT1 abundance plots, every sample was subsampled to the same number of TCRs (28,000). TCRs were defined as expanded if absent before sensitization and observed at least eight times at the 2-week time point. Clones were called with MiXCR by TCRdb after fastp trimmed the public reads at Q25, and only in-frame beta chains were retained. CDR3 protein sequences are deduplicated, and each keeps its most common genes and DNA. V and J calls and clone size were set by TCRdb, not the authors. The table for this sample lists 180,000 or so distinct CDR3 sequences; around 22% of them were counted only once. The ten biggest clones cover approximately 6.7% of the sample.

The CDR3 goes from the cysteine to the phenylalanine over 15 residues. Kept here is only the CDR3 DNA, which spans 45 bases and is read in frame from base 1. Per the germline V gene, MNHEY is the CDR1 and SVGAGI is the CDR2. Trimmed from V: 5 bases; trimmed from J: 6 bases; junction bases lacking a gene match: 10. The data originate from a study of human T cells and chemical hapten exposure listed by TCRdb under 2021. Study-level background: For sensitization, 2% DPC in acetone was applied to a roughly 2 cm by roughly 2 cm area of upper inner arm skin. Throughout the approximately 26-week study period, patients were also given weekly therapeutic DPC doses on the scalp. Patch testing was performed on the upper back with Finn chambers containing 0.01% DPC, and the patch tests were scored after 6 days according to International Contact Dermatitis Research Group standards. The mostly female patient cohort included alopecia areata with under or over 50% scalp involvement, alopecia totalis and alopecia universalis. Libraries were combined into a pool for sequencing, and differences in TCR yield between samples came mainly from small differences in library volumes within the pool. Peripheral blood TCR repertoire changes were tracked in vivo in alopecia patients during primary and secondary sensitization to the hapten diphenylcyclopropenone (DPC). Blood was sampled from patients pre-sensitization (week 0) and at 2, 6 and about 24 weeks after DPC sensitization. Twenty-nine alopecia patients provided blood for TCR sequencing at one to four time points (pre-sensitization, 2, 6 and 24 weeks). Findings and caveats that apply to the study as a whole: DPC sensitization did not change how many TCRs were above 1 in 1000 frequency, and no evidence was found of alterations in global repertoire structure. Significantly more large CDR3 similarity clusters were formed by expanded TCRs than by pre-sensitization or healthy control sets, consistent with antigen-driven responses. A positive correlation was found between the number of PT1 expanded TCRs and patch test score, with significance reached at thresholds 8, 16 and 32 but not 4. All patients had alopecia, a presumed autoimmune disease, so their immune response might differ from that of healthy individuals. Repeated subsampling changed both the strength of the expansion versus patch-test correlation and the threshold at which the correlation became significant.

This specimen's time point label, per the study, means: patch test 1, 2 weeks after DPC sensitization. The label giving this sample's treatment or condition can be read as: therapeutic diphenylcyclopropenone sensitization with weekly scalp DPC. At each patch-test visit, blood was drawn before the patch test was applied. Patients were considered eligible if aged 18 to 70, diagnosed with alopecia and deemed suitable for DPC therapy, and patients were excluded if pregnant. Total RNA was extracted from unfractionated whole blood that had been collected in Tempus Blood RNA tubes. This chain joins TRBV6-5 to TRBJ1-5, with 7 central nucleotides matching TRBD1. The starting material was whole blood, obtained in connection with sensitization to the hapten diphenylcyclopropenone (DPC). This clonotype was sampled from a woman aged 45-60 years with alopecia areata. Some clones in this sample may be carry-over from other donors' samples. The CDR3: CASSPRQGRGQPQHF. The base sequence is TGTGCCAGCAGTCCTCGACAGGGAAGGGGTCAGCCCCAGCATTTT.